This T cell receptor beta chain was observed in a study of cytomegalovirus exposure and HLA in healthy donors. This CDR3 region has 13 residues. The germline CDR1 and CDR2 sequences are GTSNPN and SVGIG (reference sequence). Trimming pared 0 bases from V and 7 bases from J, leaving 10 bases between. Comment on this clone: The antigen remains unidentified.

General study points: The study listed 150 to 200 cytomegalovirus-associated TCR beta chains. The finding came from a later analysis; first-cohort TCR clusters tended to co-occur in the 130 or so validation repertoires.

Method: immunoSEQ multiplex PCR; TCRdb's copy keeps in-frame clones and lacks some. The table has under 200,000 clones, roughly 91% seen once. This receptor was taken from a man aged 18 to 29 in good health and CMV-seropositive. Sequencing used PBMCs. The V and J genes are TRBV30 and TRBJ2-1, with D perhaps matching TRBD1 (5 bases). The CDR3 region has the DNA TGTGCCTGGAGTGTAGGGGATTGGAATGAGCAGTTCTTC. Translated, it gives CAWSVGDWNEQFF.